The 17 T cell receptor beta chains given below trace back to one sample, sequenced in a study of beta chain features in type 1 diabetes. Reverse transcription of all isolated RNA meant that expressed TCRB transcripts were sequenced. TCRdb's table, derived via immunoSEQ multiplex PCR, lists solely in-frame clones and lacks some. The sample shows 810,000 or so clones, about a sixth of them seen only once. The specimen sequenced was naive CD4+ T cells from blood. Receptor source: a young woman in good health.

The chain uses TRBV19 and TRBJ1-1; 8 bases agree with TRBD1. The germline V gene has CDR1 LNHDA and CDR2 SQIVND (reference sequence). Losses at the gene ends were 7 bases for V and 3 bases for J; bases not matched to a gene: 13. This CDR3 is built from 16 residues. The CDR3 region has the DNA TGTGCCAGTACCCCGGTCGGGTACAGGGGGTACACTGAAGCTTTCTTT. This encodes CASTPVGYRGYTEAFF.

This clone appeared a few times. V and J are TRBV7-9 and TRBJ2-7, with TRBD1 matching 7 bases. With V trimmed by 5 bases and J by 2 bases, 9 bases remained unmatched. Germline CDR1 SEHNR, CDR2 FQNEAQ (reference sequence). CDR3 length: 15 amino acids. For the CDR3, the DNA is TGTGCCAGCAGCCCAGGCGGACAGGTCGCCTACGAGCAGTACTTC. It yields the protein CASSPGGQVAYEQYF.

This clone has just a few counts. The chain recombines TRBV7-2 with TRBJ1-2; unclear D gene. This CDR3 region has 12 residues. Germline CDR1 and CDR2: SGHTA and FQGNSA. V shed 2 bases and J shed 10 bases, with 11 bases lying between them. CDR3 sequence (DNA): TGTGCCAGCAGCTTAAATCGCGTCTCCTACACCTTC. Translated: CASSLNRVSYTF. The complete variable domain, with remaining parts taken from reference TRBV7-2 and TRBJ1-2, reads GAGVSQSPSNKVTEKGKDVELRCDPISGHTALYWYRQSLGQGLEFLIYFQGNSAPDKSGLPSDRFSAERTGGSVSTLTIQRTQQEDSAVYLCASSLNRVSYTFGSGTRLTVV.

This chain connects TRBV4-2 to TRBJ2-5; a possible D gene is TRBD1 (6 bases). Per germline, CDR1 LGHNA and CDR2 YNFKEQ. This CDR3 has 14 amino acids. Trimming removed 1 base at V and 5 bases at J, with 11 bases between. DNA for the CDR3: TGTGCCAGCAGCCAAGTACAGGGTGGGGAGACCCAGTACTTC. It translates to CASSQVQGGETQYF.

The CDR3 sequence: CASSFGQGAGQYF. CDR3 nucleotide sequence: TGTGCCAGCAGCTTTGGCCAGGGGGCAGGGCAGTACTTC. The rearrangement uses TRBV5-4 and TRBJ2-7, with 8 bases lining up with TRBD1. With V trimmed by 2 bases and J by 9 bases, 7 bases remained unmatched. The germline CDR1 and CDR2 sequences are SGHNT and YYREEE (reference sequence). This CDR3 has 13 amino acids.

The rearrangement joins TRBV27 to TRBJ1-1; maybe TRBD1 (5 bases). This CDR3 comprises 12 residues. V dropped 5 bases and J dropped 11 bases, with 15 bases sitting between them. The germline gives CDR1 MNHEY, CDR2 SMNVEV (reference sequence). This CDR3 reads CASSDFGATAFF. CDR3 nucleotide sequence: TGTGCCAGCAGTGATTTCGGGGCTACGGCTTTCTTT.

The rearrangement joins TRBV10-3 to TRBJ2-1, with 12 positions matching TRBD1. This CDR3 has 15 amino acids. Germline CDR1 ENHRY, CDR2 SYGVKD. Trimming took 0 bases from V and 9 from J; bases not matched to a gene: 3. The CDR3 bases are TGTGCCATCAGTGAGTCGGGACAGGGGGCCGGTGAGCAGTTCTTC. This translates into CAISESGQGAGEQFF.

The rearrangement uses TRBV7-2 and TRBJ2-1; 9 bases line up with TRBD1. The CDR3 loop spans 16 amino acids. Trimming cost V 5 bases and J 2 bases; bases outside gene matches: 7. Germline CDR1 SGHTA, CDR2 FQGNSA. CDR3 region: CASSHGTGNPYNEQFF. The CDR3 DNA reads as TGTGCCAGCAGCCACGGGACAGGGAACCCCTACAATGAGCAGTTCTTC.

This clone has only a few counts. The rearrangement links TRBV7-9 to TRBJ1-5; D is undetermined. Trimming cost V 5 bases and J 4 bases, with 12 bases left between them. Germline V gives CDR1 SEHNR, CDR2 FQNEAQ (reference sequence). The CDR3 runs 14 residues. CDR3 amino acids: CASSPSRGNQPQHF. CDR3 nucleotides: TGTGCCAGCAGCCCGAGTCGCGGAAATCAGCCCCAGCATTTT.

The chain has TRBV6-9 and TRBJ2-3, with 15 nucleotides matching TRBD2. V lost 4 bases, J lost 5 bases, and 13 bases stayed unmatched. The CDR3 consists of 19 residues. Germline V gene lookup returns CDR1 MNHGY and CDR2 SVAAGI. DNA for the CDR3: TGTGCCAGCAGTTTTGACAGGGGACTAGCGGGAGGTCAGGGAGATACGCAGTATTTT. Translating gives CASSFDRGLAGGQGDTQYF.

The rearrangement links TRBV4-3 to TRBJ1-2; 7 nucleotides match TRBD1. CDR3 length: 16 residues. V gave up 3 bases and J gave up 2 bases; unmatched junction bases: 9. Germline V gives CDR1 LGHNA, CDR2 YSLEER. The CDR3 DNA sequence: TGCGCCAGCAGCCATTACGGACAGGCGCTGAACTATGGCTACACCTTC. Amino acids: CASSHYGQALNYGYTF.

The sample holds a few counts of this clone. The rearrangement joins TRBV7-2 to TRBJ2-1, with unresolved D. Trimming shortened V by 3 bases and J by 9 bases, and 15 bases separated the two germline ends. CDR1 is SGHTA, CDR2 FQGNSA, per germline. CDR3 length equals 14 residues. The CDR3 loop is CASSLSESRAEQFF. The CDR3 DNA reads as TGTGCCAGCAGCTTGTCTGAGTCGCGCGCTGAGCAGTTCTTC.

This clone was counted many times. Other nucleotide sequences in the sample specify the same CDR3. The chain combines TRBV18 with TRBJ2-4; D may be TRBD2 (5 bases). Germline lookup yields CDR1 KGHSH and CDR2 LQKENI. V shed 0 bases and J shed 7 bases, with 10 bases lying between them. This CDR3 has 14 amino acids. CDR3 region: CASSPPGRGNIQYF. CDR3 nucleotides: TGTGCCAGCTCACCACCGGGGAGAGGGAACATTCAGTACTTC.

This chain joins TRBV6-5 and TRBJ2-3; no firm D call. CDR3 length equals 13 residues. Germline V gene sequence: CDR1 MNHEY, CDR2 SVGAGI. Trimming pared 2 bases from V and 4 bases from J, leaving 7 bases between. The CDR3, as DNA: TGTGCCAGCAGTTACCGGATGGCAGATACGCAGTATTTT. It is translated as CASSYRMADTQYF.

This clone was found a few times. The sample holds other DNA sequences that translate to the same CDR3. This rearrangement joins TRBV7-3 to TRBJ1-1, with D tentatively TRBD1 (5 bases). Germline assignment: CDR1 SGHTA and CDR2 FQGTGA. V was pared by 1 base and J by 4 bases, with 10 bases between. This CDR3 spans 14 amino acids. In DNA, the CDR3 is TGTGCCAGCAGCTTAAGAATTCAGGGCACTGAAGCTTTCTTT. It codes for CASSLRIQGTEAFF.

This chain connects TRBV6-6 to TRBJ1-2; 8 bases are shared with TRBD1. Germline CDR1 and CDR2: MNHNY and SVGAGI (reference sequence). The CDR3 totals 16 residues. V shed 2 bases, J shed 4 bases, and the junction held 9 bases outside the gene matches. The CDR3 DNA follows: TGTGCCAGCAGTTACGAAGGGACAGGTCGTGGCTATGGCTACACCTTC. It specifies CASSYEGTGRGYGYTF.

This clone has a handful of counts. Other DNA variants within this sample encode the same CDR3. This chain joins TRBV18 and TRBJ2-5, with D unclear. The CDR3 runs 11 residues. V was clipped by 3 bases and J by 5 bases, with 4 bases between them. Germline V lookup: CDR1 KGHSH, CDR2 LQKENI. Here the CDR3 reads CASSPAETQYF. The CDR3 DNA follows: TGTGCCAGCTCACCCGCGGAGACCCAGTACTTC.